This T cell receptor (beta chain) was obtained from a study of T cells after yellow fever vaccination. Looking at the study overall: Researchers used SMART-Seq v4 Ultra Low Input to prepare fractions that had low cell numbers. General study findings and limits: Once the booster was given, most primary-vaccination clones reappeared, at approximately 97% for CD4 and roughly 90% for CD8.

Trimming cost V 7 bases and J 6 bases; bases outside gene matches: 8. The CDR3 extends over 14 amino acids. As concerns this clonotype: Its cognate antigen is unknown.

TCRdb processed the 5' RACE reads anew with MiXCR; each CDR3 protein has one entry. Of 500,000 to 700,000 distinct CDR3 sequences listed, under 25% were seen once; the top ten hold around an eighth. The V call is TRBV12-3 or TRBV12-4, the J call TRBJ2-3; 9 positions match TRBD1. The sample here was PBMCs, taken 15 days after the yellow fever booster vaccination. The receptor comes from a man aged 25 to 40 who received the YFV17D yellow fever vaccine. CDR3 nucleotides: TGTGCCAGCACCGCGGGACAGGGTGTCGATACGCAGTATTTT. This gives the protein CASTAGQGVDTQYF.